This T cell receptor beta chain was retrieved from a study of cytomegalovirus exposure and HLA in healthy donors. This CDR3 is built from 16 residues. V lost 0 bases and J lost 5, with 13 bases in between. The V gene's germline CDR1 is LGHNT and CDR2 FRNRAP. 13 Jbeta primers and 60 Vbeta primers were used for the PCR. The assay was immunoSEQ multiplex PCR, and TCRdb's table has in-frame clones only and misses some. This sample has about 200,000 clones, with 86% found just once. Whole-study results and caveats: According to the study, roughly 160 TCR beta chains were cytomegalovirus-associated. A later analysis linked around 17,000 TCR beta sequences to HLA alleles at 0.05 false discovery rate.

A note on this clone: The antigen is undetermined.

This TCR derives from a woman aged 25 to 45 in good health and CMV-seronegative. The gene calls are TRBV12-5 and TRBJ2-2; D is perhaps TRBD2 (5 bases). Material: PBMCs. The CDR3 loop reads CASGLVVTGRTGELFF. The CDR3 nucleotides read TGTGCTAGTGGTTTGGTGGTGACGGGAAGGACCGGGGAGCTGTTTTTT.